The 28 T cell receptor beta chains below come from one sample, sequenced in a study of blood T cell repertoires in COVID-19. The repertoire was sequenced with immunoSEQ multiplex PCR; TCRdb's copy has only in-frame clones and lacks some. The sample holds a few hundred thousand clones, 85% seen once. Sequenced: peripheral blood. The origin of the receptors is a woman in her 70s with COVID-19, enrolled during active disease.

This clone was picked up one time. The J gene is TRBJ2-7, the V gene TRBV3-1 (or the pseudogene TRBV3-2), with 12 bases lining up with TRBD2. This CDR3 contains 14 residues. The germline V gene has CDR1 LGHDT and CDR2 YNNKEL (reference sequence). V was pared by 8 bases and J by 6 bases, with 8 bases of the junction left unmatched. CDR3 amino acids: CASGLAGYSGEQYF. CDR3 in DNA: TGTGCCAGCGGACTAGCGGGATATAGTGGCGAGCAGTACTTC.

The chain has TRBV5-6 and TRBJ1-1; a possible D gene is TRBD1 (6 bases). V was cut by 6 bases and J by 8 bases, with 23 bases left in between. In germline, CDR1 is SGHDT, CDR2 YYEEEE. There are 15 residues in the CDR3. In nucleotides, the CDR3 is TGTGCCAGCACCCCCGCGGGGGGGGCGGCGGGCGAAGCTTTCTTT. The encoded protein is CASTPAGGAAGEAFF.

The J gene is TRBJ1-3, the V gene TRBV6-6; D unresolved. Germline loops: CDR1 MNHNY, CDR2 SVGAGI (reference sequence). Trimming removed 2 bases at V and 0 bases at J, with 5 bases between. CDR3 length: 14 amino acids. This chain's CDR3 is CASSYEGSGNTIYF. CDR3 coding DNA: TGTGCCAGCAGTTACGAGGGCTCTGGAAACACCATATATTTT.

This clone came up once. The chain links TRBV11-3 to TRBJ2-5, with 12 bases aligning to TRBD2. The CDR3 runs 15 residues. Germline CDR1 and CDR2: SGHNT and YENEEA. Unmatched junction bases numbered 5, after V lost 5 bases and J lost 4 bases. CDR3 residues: CASSPGLAGSETQYF. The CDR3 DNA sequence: TGTGCCAGCAGCCCGGGACTAGCGGGCTCAGAGACCCAGTACTTC.

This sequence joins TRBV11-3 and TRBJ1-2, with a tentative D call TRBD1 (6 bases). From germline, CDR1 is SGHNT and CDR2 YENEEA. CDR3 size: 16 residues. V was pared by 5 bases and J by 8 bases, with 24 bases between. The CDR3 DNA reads TGTGCCAGCAGCACTCGTCTACAGGGCGTTCGACGCGGCTACACCTTC. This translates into CASSTRLQGVRRGYTF. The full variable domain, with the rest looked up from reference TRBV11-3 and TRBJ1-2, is EAGVVQSPRYKIIEKKQPVAFWCNPISGHNTLYWYLQNLGQGPELLIRYENEEAVDDSQLPKDRFSAERLKGVDSTLKIQPAELGDSAVYLCASSTRLQGVRRGYTFGSGTRLTVV.

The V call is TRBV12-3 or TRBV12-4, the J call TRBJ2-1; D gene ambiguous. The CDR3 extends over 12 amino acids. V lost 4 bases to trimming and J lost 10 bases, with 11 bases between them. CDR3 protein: CASSSPTIEQFF. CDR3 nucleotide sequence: TGTGCCAGCAGTTCCCCGACAATCGAGCAGTTCTTC.

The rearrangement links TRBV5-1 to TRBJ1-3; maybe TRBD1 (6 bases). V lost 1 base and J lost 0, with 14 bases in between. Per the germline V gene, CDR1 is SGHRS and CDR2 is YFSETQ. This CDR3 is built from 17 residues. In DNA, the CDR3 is TGCGCCAGCAGCTTGTGGGGGACACAAAGCTCTGGAAACACCATATATTTT. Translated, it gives CASSLWGTQSSGNTIYF.

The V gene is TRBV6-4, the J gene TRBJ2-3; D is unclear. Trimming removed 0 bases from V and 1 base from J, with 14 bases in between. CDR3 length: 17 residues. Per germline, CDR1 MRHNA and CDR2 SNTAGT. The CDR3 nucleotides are TGTGCCAGCAGTGACTCGAGTAGAGGCGCCGGCACAGATACGCAGTATTTT. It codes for CASSDSSRGAGTDTQYF.

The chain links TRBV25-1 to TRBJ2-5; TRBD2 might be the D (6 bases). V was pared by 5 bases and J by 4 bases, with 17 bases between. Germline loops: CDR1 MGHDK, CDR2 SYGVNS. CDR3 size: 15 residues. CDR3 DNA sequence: TGTGCCAGCAGTCCCGGGGAGACTAGAGGAGAGACCCAGTACTTC. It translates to CASSPGETRGETQYF.

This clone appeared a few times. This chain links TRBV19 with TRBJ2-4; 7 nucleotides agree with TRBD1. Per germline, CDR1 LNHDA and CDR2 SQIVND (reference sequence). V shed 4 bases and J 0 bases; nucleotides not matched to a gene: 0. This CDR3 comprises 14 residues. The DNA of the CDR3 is TGTGCCAGTAGTAGACAGGGAGCCAAAAACATTCAGTACTTC. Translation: CASSRQGAKNIQYF. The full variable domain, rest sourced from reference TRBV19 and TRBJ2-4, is DGGITQSPKYLFRKEGQNVTLSCEQNLNHDAMYWYRQDPGQGLRLIYYSQIVNDFQKGDIAEGYSVSREKKESFPLTVTSAQKNPTAFYLCASSRQGAKNIQYFGAGTRLSVL.

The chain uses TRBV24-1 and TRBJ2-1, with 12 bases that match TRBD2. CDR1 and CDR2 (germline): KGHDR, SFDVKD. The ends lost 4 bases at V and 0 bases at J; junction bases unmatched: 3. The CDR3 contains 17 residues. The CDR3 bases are TGTGCCACCAGTGAACTGACTAGCGGGAGCTCCTACAATGAGCAGTTCTTC. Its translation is CATSELTSGSSYNEQFF.

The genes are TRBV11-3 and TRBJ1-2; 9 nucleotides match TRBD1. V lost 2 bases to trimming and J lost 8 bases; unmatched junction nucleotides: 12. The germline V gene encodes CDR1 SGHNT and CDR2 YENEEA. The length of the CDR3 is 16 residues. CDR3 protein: CASSLSRTGVMGGYTF. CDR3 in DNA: TGTGCCAGCAGCTTATCTCGGACAGGGGTTATGGGCGGCTACACCTTC.

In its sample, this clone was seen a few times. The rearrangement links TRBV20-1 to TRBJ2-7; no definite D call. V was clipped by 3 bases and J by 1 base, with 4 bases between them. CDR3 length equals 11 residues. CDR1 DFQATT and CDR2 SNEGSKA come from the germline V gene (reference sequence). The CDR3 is CSARLSYEQYF. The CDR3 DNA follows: TGCAGTGCTAGGCTATCCTACGAGCAGTACTTC.

CDR3 sequence (DNA): TGCGCCAGCAGCCCGGGCCGCGGGGACTACGAGCAGTACTTC. This codes for CASSPGRGDYEQYF. The chain combines TRBV5-1 with TRBJ2-7, with a possible D match to TRBD2 (6 bases). The germline gives CDR1 SGHRS, CDR2 YFSETQ. V was shortened by 4 bases and J by 3 bases, with 14 bases between the two germline ends. The CDR3 contains 14 residues.

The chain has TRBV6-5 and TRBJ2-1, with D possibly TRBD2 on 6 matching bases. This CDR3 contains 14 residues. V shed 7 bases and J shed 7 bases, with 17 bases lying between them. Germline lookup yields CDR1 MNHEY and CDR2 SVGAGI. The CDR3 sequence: CASTPGDGRNEQFF. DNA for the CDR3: TGTGCCAGCACCCCGGGAGACGGGCGGAATGAGCAGTTCTTC.

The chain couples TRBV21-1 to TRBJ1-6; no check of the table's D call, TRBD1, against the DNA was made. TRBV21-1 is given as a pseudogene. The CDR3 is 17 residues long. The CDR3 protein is CASSTIQGSSYNSPLHF. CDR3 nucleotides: TGTGCCAGCAGCACGATCCAGGGAAGCTCCTATAATTCACCCCTCCACTTT.

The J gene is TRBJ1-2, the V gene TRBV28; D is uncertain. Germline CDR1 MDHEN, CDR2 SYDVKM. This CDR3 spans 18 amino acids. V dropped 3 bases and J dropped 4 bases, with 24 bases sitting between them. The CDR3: CASSLPDLHSFTPYGYTF. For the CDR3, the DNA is TGTGCCAGCAGTTTGCCCGATCTTCACTCCTTCACTCCCTATGGCTACACCTTC.

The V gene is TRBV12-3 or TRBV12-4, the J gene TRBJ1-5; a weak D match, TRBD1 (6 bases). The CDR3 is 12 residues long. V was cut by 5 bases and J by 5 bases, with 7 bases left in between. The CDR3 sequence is CASSDRYQPQHF. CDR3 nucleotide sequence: TGTGCCAGCAGTGACAGGTATCAGCCCCAGCATTTT.

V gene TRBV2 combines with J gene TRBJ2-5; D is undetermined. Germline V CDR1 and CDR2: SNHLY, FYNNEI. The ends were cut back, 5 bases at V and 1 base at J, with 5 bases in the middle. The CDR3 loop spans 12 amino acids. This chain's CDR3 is CASSLVQETQYF. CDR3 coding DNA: TGTGCCAGCAGTCTAGTCCAAGAGACCCAGTACTTC.

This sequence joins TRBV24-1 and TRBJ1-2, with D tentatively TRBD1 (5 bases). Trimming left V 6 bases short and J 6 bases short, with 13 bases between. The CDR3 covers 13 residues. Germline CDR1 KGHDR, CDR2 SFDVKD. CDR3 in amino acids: CATSRQGDNGYTF. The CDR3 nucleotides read TGTGCCACCAGTAGGCAGGGCGACAATGGCTACACCTTC.

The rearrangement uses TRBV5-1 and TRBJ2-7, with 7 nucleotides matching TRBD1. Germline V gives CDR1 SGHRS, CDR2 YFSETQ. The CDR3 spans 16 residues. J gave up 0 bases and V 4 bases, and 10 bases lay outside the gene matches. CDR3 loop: CASSPERGLGSYEQYF. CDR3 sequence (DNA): TGCGCCAGCAGCCCCGAGAGGGGGCTAGGCTCCTACGAGCAGTACTTC.

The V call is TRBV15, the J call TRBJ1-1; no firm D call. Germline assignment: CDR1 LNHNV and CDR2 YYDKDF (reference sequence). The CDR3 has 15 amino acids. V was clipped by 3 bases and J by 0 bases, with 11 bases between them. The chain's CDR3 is CATSRSRFLNTEAFF. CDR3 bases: TGTGCCACCAGCAGGTCGCGTTTCCTGAACACTGAAGCTTTCTTT.

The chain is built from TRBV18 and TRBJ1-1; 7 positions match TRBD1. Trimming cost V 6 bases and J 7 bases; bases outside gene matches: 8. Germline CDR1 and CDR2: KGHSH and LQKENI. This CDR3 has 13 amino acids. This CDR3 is CASSLRRDSEAFF. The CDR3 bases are TGTGCCAGCTCCCTTAGGAGGGACAGTGAAGCTTTCTTT.

The CDR3 bases are TGTGCCAGCAGTTCCTCCCTAAACACCATATATTTT. Protein sequence: CASSSSLNTIYF. This rearrangement joins TRBV6-5 to TRBJ1-3, with unresolved D. The CDR3 is 12 residues long. The germline gives CDR1 MNHEY, CDR2 SVGAGI. The V and J ends lost 4 bases and 6 bases respectively, with 7 bases between them.

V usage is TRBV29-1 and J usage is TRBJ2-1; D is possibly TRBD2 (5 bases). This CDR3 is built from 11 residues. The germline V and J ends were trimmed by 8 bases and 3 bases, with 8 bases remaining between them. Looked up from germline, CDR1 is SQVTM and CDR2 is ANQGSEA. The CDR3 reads CSSEGYNEQFF. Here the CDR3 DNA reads TGCAGCTCTGAGGGCTACAATGAGCAGTTCTTC.

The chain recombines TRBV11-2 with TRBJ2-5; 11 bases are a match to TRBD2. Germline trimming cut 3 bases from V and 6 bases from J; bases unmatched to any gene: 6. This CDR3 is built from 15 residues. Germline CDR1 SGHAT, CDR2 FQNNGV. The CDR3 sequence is CASSFSGGAGQTQYF. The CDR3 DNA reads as TGTGCCAGCAGCTTTAGCGGGGGGGCCGGACAGACCCAGTACTTC.

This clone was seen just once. The CDR3 coding sequence is TGTGCCAGCAGTCAGACCGGGACAGGGCTGAGGGGCTACACCTTC. Translating gives CASSQTGTGLRGYTF. This rearrangement joins TRBV6-5 to TRBJ1-2; 9 bases fit TRBD1. The CDR3 is 15 residues long. The germline V gene has CDR1 MNHEY and CDR2 SVGAGI. Trimming took 5 bases from V and 8 from J; bases not matched to a gene: 12.

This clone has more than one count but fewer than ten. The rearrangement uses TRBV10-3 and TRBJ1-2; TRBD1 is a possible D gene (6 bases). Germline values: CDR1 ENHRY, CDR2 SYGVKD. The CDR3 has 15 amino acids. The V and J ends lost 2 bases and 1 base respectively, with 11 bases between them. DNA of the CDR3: TGTGCCATCAGTGAGCTCTCCAGGGGTAACTATGGCTACACCTTC. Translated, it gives CAISELSRGNYGYTF.